This T cell receptor (beta chain) emerged from a study of OX40 agonist ivuxolimab in advanced cancers. Study details: Ivuxolimab is a fully human IgG2 antibody that activates OX40 (CD134). Past anti-PD-1, anti-PD-L1 or anti-CTLA-4 therapy was accepted, and 40% to 50% had received some.

Study outcomes and limitations: Dosing at 0.1 to 3.0 mg/kg was accompanied by clonal expansion of CD4+ and CD8+ blood T cells by week 6.

Profiled with immunoSEQ multiplex PCR; TCRdb holds only in-frame clones, not every one. The profile shows under 25,000 clones, about 80% of them singletons. CDR1 MNHEY and CDR2 SMNVEV come from the germline V gene (reference sequence). This CDR3 comprises 17 residues. J was trimmed by 3 bases and V by 3 bases; bases with no gene match: 6. To note about this clone: What it recognizes is unknown.

The receptor's source is an adult with an advanced solid tumor such as melanoma, head and neck, liver or kidney cancer. Source: CD4+ or CD8+ T cells sorted from blood, taken in a trial of the OX40 agonist ivuxolimab. The chain combines TRBV27 with TRBJ2-1, with 12 bases matching TRBD2. The CDR3: CASSLSGTSGLYNEQFF. The CDR3 nucleotides read TGTGCCAGCAGTTTGTCCGGGACTAGCGGGCTCTACAATGAGCAGTTCTTC.